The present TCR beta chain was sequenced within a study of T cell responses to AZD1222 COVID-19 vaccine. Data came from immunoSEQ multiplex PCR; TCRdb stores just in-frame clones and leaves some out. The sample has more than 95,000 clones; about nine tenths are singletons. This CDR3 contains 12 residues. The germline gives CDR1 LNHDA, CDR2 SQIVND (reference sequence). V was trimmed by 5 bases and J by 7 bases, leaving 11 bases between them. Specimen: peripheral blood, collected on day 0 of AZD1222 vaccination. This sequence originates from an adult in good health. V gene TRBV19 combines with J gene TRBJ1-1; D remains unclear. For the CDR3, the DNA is TGTGCCAGTAGTCCCCGGGCAGGTGAAGCTTTCTTT. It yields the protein CASSPRAGEAFF.